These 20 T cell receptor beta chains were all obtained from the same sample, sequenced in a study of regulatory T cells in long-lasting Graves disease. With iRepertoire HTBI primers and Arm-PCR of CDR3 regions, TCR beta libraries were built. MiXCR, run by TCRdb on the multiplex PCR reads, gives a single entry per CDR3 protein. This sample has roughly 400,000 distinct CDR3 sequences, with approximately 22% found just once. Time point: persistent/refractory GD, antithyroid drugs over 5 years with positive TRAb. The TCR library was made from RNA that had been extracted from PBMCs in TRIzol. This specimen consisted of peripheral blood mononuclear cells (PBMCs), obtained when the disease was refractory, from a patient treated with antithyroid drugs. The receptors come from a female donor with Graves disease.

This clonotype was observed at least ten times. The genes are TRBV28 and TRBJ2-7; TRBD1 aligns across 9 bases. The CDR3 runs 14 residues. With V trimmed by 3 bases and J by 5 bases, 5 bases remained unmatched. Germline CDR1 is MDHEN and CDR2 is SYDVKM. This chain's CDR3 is CASSFIGTGNEQYF. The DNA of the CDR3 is TGTGCCAGCAGTTTCATCGGGACAGGGAACGAGCAGTACTTC.

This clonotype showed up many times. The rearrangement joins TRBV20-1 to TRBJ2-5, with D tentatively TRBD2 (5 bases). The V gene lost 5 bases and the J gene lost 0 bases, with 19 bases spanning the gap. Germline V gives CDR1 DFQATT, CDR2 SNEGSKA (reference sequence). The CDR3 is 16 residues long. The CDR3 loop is CSAPRLVGAYQETQYF. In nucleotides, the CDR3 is TGCAGTGCTCCTCGTCTAGTGGGAGCGTACCAAGAGACCCAGTACTTC.

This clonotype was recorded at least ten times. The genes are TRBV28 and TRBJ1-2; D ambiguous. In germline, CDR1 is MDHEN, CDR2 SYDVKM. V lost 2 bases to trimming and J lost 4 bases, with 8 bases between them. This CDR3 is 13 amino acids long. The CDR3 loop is CASSLKAGYGYTF. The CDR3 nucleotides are TGTGCCAGCAGTTTAAAGGCCGGCTATGGCTACACCTTC.

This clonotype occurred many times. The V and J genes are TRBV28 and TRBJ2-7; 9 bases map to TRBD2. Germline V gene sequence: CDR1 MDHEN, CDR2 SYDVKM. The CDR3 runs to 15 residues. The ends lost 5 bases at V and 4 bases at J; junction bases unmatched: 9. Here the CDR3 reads CASSQRAGGPYEQYF. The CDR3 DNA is TGTGCCAGCAGTCAACGTGCGGGAGGGCCTTACGAGCAGTACTTC.

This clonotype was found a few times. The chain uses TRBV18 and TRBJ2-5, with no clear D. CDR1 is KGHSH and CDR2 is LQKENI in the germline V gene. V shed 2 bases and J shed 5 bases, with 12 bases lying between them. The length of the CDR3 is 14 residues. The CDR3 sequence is CASSPTTSPETQYF. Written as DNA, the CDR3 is TGTGCCAGCTCACCAACAACGAGTCCGGAGACCCAGTACTTC.

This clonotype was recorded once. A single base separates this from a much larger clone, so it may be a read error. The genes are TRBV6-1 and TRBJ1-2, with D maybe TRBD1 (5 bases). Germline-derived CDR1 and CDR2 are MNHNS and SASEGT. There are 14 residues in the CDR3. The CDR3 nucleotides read TGTGCCAGCAGTGAAAGCCGGGGGGACTATGGCTTCACCTTC. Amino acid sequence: CASSESRGDYGFTF.

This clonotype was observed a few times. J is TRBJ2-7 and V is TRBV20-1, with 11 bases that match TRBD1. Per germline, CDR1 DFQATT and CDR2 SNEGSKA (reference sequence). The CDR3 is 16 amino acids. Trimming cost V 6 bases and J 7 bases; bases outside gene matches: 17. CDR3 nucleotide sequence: TGCAGTGCCACACCCAGAACCGGGACAGGGGGTAGGGAGCAGTACTTC. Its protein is CSATPRTGTGGREQYF.

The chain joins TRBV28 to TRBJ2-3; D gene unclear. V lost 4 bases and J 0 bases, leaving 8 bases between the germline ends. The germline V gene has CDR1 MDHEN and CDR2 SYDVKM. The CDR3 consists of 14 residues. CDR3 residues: CASSSFLSTDTQYF. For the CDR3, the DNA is TGTGCCAGCAGTTCCTTCCTGAGCACAGATACGCAGTATTTT. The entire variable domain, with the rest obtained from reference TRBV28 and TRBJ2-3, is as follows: DVKVTQSSRYLVKRTGEKVFLECVQDMDHENMFWYRQDPGLGLRLIYFSYDVKMKEKGDIPEGYSVSREKKERFSLILESASTNQTSMYLCASSSFLSTDTQYFGPGTRLTVL.

This CDR3 is CASSVEAAGWETQYF. The CDR3 DNA is TGTGCCAGCAGCGTAGAGGCCGCAGGGTGGGAGACCCAGTACTTC. The chain has TRBV9 and TRBJ2-5; D possibly corresponds to TRBD1 (5 bases). Trimming cost V 0 bases and J 5 bases, with 14 bases left between them. Per germline, CDR1 SGDLS and CDR2 YYNGEE. The CDR3 contains 15 residues.

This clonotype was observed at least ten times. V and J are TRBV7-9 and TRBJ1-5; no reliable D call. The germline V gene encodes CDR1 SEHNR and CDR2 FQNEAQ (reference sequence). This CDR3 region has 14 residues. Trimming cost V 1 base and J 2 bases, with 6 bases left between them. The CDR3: CASSLGSGNQPQHF. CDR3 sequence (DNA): TGTGCCAGCAGCTTAGGGTCGGGCAATCAGCCCCAGCATTTT.

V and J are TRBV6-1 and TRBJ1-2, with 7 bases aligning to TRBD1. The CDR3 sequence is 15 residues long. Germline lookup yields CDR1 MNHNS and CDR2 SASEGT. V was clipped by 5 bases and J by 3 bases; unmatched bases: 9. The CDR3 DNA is TGTGCCAGCAGTACCAAGACAGGGATCCACTATGGCTACACCTTC. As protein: CASSTKTGIHYGYTF.

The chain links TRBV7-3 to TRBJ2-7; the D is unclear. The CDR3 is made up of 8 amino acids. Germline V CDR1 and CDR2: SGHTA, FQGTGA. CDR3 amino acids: CAVCEQYF. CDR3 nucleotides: TGTGCGGTCTGCGAGCAGTACTTC.

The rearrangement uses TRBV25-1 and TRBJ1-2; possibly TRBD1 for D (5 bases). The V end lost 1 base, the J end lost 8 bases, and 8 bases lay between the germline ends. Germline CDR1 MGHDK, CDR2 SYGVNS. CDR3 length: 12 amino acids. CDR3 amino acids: CASSEFGGGYTF. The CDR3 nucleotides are TGTGCCAGCAGTGAATTCGGGGGGGGCTACACCTTC.

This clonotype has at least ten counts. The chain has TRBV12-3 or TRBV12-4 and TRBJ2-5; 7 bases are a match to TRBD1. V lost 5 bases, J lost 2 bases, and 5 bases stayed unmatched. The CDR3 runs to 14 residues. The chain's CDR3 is CASSDGTVQETQYF. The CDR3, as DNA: TGTGCCAGCAGTGACGGGACAGTACAAGAGACCCAGTACTTC.

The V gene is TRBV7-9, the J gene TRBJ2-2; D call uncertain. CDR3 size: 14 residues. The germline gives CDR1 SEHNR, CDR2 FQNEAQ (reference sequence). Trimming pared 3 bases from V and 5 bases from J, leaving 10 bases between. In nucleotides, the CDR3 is TGTGCCAGCAGCTTCCAGGTCGGGACCGGGGAGCTGTTTTTT. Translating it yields CASSFQVGTGELFF. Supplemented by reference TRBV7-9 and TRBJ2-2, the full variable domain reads DTGVSQNPRHKITKRGQNVTFRCDPISEHNRLYWYRQTLGQGPEFLTYFQNEAQLEKSRLLSDRFSAERPKGSFSTLEIQRTEQGDSAMYLCASSFQVGTGELFFGEGSRLTVL.

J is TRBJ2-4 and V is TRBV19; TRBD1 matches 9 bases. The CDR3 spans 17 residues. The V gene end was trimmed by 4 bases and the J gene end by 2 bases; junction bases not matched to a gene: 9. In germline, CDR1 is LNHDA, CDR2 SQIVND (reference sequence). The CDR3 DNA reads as TGTGCCAGTAGTAACCCGGGACAGGGAAAGTCCAAAAACATTCAGTACTTC. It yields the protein CASSNPGQGKSKNIQYF.

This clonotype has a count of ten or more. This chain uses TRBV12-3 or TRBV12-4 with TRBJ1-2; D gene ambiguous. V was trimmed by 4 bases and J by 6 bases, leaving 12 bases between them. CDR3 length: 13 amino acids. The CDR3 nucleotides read TGTGCCAGCAGTTCACAAGAGAGGCATGGCTACACCTTC. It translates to CASSSQERHGYTF.

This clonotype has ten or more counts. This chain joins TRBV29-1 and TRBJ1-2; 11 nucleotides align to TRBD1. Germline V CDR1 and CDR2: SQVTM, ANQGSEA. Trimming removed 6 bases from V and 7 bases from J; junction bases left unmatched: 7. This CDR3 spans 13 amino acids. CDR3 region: CSVPGQGAFGYTF. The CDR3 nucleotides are TGCAGCGTCCCTGGACAGGGGGCATTTGGCTACACCTTC.

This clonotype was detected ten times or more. The CDR3 loop reads CASSRGQGLFQYF. The CDR3 DNA is TGTGCCAGCAGCAGGGGACAGGGACTCTTCCAGTACTTC. The chain has TRBV5-6 and TRBJ2-5, with TRBD1 matching 9 bases. CDR3 length: 13 residues. CDR1 is SGHDT, CDR2 YYEEEE, per germline. With 4 bases clipped from V and 10 bases from J, the junction kept 8 bases outside the gene matches.

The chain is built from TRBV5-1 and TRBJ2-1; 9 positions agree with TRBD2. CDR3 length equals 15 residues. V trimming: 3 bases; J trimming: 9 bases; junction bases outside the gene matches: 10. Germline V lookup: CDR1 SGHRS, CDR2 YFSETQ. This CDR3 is CASSSTSGWASEQFF. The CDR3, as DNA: TGCGCCAGCAGCTCCACTAGCGGGTGGGCGAGTGAGCAGTTCTTC. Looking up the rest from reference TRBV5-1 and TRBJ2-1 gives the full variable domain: KAGVTQTPRYLIKTRGQQVTLSCSPISGHRSVSWYQQTPGQGLQFLFEYFSETQRNKGNFPGRFSGRQFSNSRSEMNVSTLELGDSALYLCASSSTSGWASEQFFGPGTRLTVL.